One TCR beta chain is described in this entry. The antigen remains undetermined. This sample is drawn from a study of T cell responses to AZD1222 COVID-19 vaccine. Whole-study results and caveats: Among vaccine-associated CD4 TCRs, coverage spanned spike, with dominance at 160-218 and 743-854.

Profiling relied on immunoSEQ multiplex PCR, and the TCRdb table lists in-frame clones only, not all of them. Of about 150,000 clones listed, about 87% were seen once; the top ten hold roughly 2.9%. CDR1 and CDR2 from the germline V gene are MNHEY and SMNVEV (reference sequence). CDR3 length equals 13 residues. V lost 2 bases and J 0 bases, leaving 2 bases between the germline ends. This sequence originates from an adult in good health. The chain combines TRBV27 with TRBJ1-5, with D unresolved. Specimen: peripheral blood, collected on day 0 of AZD1222 vaccination. CDR3 DNA sequence: TGTGCCAGCAGTTTAATTAGCAATCAGCCCCAGCATTTT. Protein product: CASSLISNQPQHF.